This T cell receptor beta chain appears in the sequencing data of a study of blood T cell repertoires in COVID-19. Germline V gives CDR1 KGHSH, CDR2 LQKENI. Trimming cost V 2 bases and J 3 bases, with 7 bases left between them. There are 13 residues in the CDR3. Those who participated ranged in age from roughly 18 to 89 years and resided in about two dozen US areas. Participants' own reports of clinical history determined their cohort assignment. Two negative PCRs, clearance, or symptom resolution characterized the recovered Cohort 3 donors. Authors' analysis steps: Reference gene primer amplification gave nucleated cell count estimates. Assay: immunoSEQ multiplex PCR; the TCRdb copy retains only in-frame clones and omits some. Clone size and the V and J calls come from that table; the DNA yielded D and trimming. The sample shows roughly 360,000 clones, around 87% of them seen only once. As for this clone: Other DNA sequences in the same sample also yield this CDR3.

This TCR came from a man aged 25 to 40 who had recovered from COVID-19. The rearrangement links TRBV18 to TRBJ1-1; D is perhaps TRBD1 (5 bases). Sequencing used PBMCs or T cells enriched from blood (not recorded which). The CDR3 loop reads CASSPLQDTEAFF. CDR3 in DNA: TGTGCCAGCTCACCATTACAGGACACTGAAGCTTTCTTT.